Each of the 25 T cell receptor beta chains below was sequenced from the same sample in a study of cytomegalovirus exposure and HLA in healthy donors. With 60 Vbeta and 13 Jbeta primers, the PCR was carried out. The method was immunoSEQ multiplex PCR; TCRdb's version includes in-frame clones alone and lacks a portion of them. The sample has roughly 100,000 clones, approximately 64% seen once; the top ten hold about 3.5%. The sample taken for sequencing was PBMCs. These receptors originate from a woman in her 50s in good health and CMV-seronegative.

V gene TRBV4-1 combines with J gene TRBJ2-7; weak D call: TRBD2 (6 bases). The germline CDR1 and CDR2 sequences are MGHRA and YSYEKL. V was trimmed by 0 bases and J by 7 bases, leaving 10 bases between them. CDR3 size: 13 residues. Here the CDR3 DNA reads TGCGCCAGCAGCCAAGATCGGGGGTGGGAGCAGTACTTC. This sequence encodes CASSQDRGWEQYF.

This clone was seen more than once but under ten times. Other DNA sequences in the sample encode the same CDR3. The gene calls are TRBV19 and TRBJ2-1; TRBD1 agrees at 7 bases. Germline loops: CDR1 LNHDA, CDR2 SQIVND (reference sequence). Unmatched junction bases numbered 5, after V lost 3 bases and J lost 9 bases. CDR3 length equals 13 residues. CDR3 sequence (DNA): TGTGCCAGTAGTATGCAGGGGGTTGGTGAGCAGTTCTTC. Translated, it gives CASSMQGVGEQFF. Based on the CDR3 plus reference TRBV19 and TRBJ2-1, the full variable domain is DGGITQSPKYLFRKEGQNVTLSCEQNLNHDAMYWYRQDPGQGLRLIYYSQIVNDFQKGDIAEGYSVSREKKESFPLTVTSAQKNPTAFYLCASSMQGVGEQFFGPGTRLTVL.

The rearrangement uses TRBV30 and TRBJ2-3, with D perhaps matching TRBD1 (5 bases). This CDR3 region has 15 residues. Trimming took 0 bases from V and 0 from J, leaving 10 bases between them. Looked up from germline, CDR1 is GTSNPN and CDR2 is SVGIG (reference sequence). The CDR3 loop reads CAWSVRRTSTDTQYF. CDR3 bases: TGTGCCTGGAGTGTCAGGCGGACAAGCACAGATACGCAGTATTTT.

The chain recombines TRBV1 with TRBJ2-3; the table's D call TRBD1 went unverified against the DNA. TRBV1 is marked as a pseudogene. The length of the CDR3 is 16 residues. The CDR3 here is CTSSPDRGSVSDTQYF. CDR3 coding DNA: TGCACCAGCAGCCCTGACAGGGGTTCCGTGTCGGATACGCAGTATTTT.

To note about this clone: Likely a read error: the CDR3 ends without its conserved phenylalanine or tryptophan. The V gene is TRBV6-5, the J gene TRBJ2-7; 8 bases are a match to TRBD1. Trimming cost V 10 bases and J 2 bases; bases outside gene matches: 10. Germline lookup yields CDR1 MNHEY and CDR2 SVGAGI. The CDR3 runs 14 residues. CDR3 region: CATGGQDGTYEQYL. The CDR3 DNA reads TGTGCCACCGGGGGACAGGATGGGACCTACGAGCAGTACCTC.

The chain recombines TRBV5-1 with TRBJ2-5; possibly TRBD2 for D (6 bases). Germline CDR1 is SGHRS and CDR2 is YFSETQ. Trimming removed 4 bases from V and 2 bases from J, with 15 bases in between. The length of the CDR3 is 15 residues. The CDR3 DNA is TGCGCCAGCAGCCCGCTTCGTGGGGGGCAAGAGACCCAGTACTTC. Its translation: CASSPLRGGQETQYF.

J is TRBJ1-2 and V is TRBV29-1; possibly TRBD1 for D (5 bases). Trimming cost V 7 bases and J 2 bases, with 17 bases left between them. The CDR3 contains 14 residues. The germline V gene encodes CDR1 SQVTM and CDR2 ANQGSEA. The CDR3 DNA reads TGCAGCGACCGCGCCGGGGGGGGAAACTATGGCTACACCTTC. Protein: CSDRAGGGNYGYTF.

The V gene is TRBV11-2, the J gene TRBJ2-1; 7 bases align to TRBD1. CDR1 is SGHAT and CDR2 is FQNNGV in the germline V gene. The CDR3 loop spans 15 amino acids. The V segment lost 1 base and the J segment 4 bases; nucleotides outside the gene matches: 4. CDR3 residues: CASSLGRGNYNEQFF. In nucleotides, the CDR3 is TGTGCCAGCAGCTTAGGCAGGGGGAATTACAATGAGCAGTTCTTC.

As DNA, the CDR3 is TGTGCCAGCAGCTGGGGGGGCTCCTACAATGAGCAGTTCTTC. Its protein is CASSWGGSYNEQFF. This chain uses TRBV11-2 with TRBJ2-1; TRBD2 matches at 7 bases. Trimming took 4 bases from V and 0 from J; bases not matched to a gene: 0. This CDR3 region has 14 residues. The germline gives CDR1 SGHAT, CDR2 FQNNGV. Together with reference TRBV11-2 and TRBJ2-1, the CDR3 gives the full variable domain: EAGVAQSPRYKIIEKRQSVAFWCNPISGHATLYWYQQILGQGPKLLIQFQNNGVVDDSQLPKDRFSAERLKGVDSTLKIQPAKLEDSAVYLCASSWGGSYNEQFFGPGTRLTVL.

The chain carries TRBV7-2 and TRBJ2-3, with TRBD1 identical over 9 bases. Germline-derived CDR1 and CDR2 are SGHTA and FQGNSA. The CDR3 is 16 amino acids. V lost 5 bases, J lost 2 bases, and 8 bases stayed unmatched. CDR3: CASSLSGTGFTDTQYF. Here the CDR3 DNA reads TGTGCCAGCAGCCTATCCGGGACAGGGTTCACAGATACGCAGTATTTT. Using reference TRBV7-2 and TRBJ2-3 for the parts outside the CDR3, the full variable domain is GAGVSQSPSNKVTEKGKDVELRCDPISGHTALYWYRQSLGQGLEFLIYFQGNSAPDKSGLPSDRFSAERTGGSVSTLTIQRTQQEDSAVYLCASSLSGTGFTDTQYFGPGTRLTVL.

The rearrangement joins TRBV6-5 to TRBJ2-7; 8 bases agree with TRBD2. V was pared by 0 bases and J by 3 bases, with 7 bases of the junction left unmatched. The length of the CDR3 is 16 residues. CDR1 and CDR2 from the germline V gene are MNHEY and SVGAGI. The CDR3 sequence is CASSYSGTSPNYEQYF. The CDR3 bases are TGTGCCAGCAGTTACTCGGGGACTAGTCCCAACTACGAGCAGTACTTC.

The sample holds a few counts of this clone. The V gene is TRBV7-6, the J gene TRBJ1-1; no firm D call. V lost 5 bases and J lost 1, with 14 bases in between. The CDR3 has 15 amino acids. Germline assignment: CDR1 SGHVS and CDR2 FNYEAQ. The CDR3: CASSPVAPTNTEAFF. CDR3 in DNA: TGTGCCAGCAGCCCCGTTGCGCCTACGAACACTGAAGCTTTCTTT.

The rearrangement uses TRBV7-6 and TRBJ2-7, with 7 positions matching TRBD1. Germline V gene data show CDR1 as SGHVS and CDR2 as FNYEAQ. V shed 5 bases and J 7 bases; nucleotides not matched to a gene: 17. The CDR3 loop spans 16 amino acids. The CDR3 DNA sequence: TGTGCCAGCAGCCGCAGACAGGGATCTTCTGCGTGGGAGCAGTACTTC. It translates to CASSRRQGSSAWEQYF.

This clone was detected only once. The chain has TRBV5-8 and TRBJ2-7; D is undetermined. This CDR3 is 14 amino acids long. V dropped 1 base and J dropped 0 bases, with 8 bases sitting between them. Looked up from germline, CDR1 is SGHTS and CDR2 is YDEGEE. The CDR3 region has the DNA TGTGCCAGCAGCTTGAACAAGATCTCCTACGAGCAGTACTTC. This encodes CASSLNKISYEQYF.

The V call is TRBV5-6, the J call TRBJ2-7, with 8 nucleotides matching TRBD1. CDR3 size: 14 residues. V was clipped by 0 bases and J by 6 bases; unmatched bases: 5. Germline V gene lookup returns CDR1 SGHDT and CDR2 YYEEEE. CDR3 DNA: TGTGCCAGCAGCTTGGGCGCAGGGGGCTTCGAGCAGTACTTC. Residues: CASSLGAGGFEQYF.

The chain employs TRBV18 and TRBJ1-2; no clear D. The CDR3 has 15 residues. V gave up 1 base and J gave up 5 bases, with 14 bases separating them. CDR1 and CDR2 from the germline V gene are KGHSH and LQKENI. The CDR3 is CASSPRNEGTYGYTF. The CDR3, as DNA: TGTGCCAGCTCACCACGGAACGAGGGAACATATGGCTACACCTTC. Full variable domain (rest looked up from reference TRBV18 and TRBJ1-2): NAGVMQNPRHLVRRRGQEARLRCSPMKGHSHVYWYRQLPEEGLKFMVYLQKENIIDESGMPKERFSAEFPKEGPSILRIQQVVRGDSAAYFCASSPRNEGTYGYTFGSGTRLTVV.

A single count supports this clone. The rearrangement joins TRBV28 to TRBJ2-2; D gene uncertain. The length of the CDR3 is 13 residues. V lost 6 bases and J lost 6, with 11 bases in between. Germline CDR1 and CDR2: MDHEN and SYDVKM. CDR3 sequence: CASRSSNPGELFF. CDR3 nucleotides: TGTGCCAGCAGAAGTAGTAACCCCGGGGAGCTGTTTTTT.

The chain joins TRBV4-2 to TRBJ2-7, with TRBD2 matching over 7 bases. Unmatched junction bases numbered 10, after V lost 0 bases and J lost 2 bases. Germline V CDR1 and CDR2: LGHNA, YNFKEQ. The CDR3 spans 17 residues. Here the CDR3 reads CASSQDLGLAVTYEQYF. As DNA, the CDR3 is TGTGCCAGCAGCCAAGATTTGGGGCTAGCGGTTACCTACGAGCAGTACTTC.

The chain is built from TRBV5-1 and TRBJ2-2, with 9 bases that match TRBD1. Germline CDR1 reads SGHRS; CDR2 reads YFSETQ. The V gene end was trimmed by 4 bases and the J gene end by 0 bases; junction bases not matched to a gene: 4. CDR3 size: 16 residues. The CDR3 is CASSPDRGANTGELFF. The CDR3 nucleotides read TGCGCCAGCAGCCCCGACAGGGGGGCGAACACCGGGGAGCTGTTTTTT.

The chain employs TRBV11-2 and TRBJ2-7, with TRBD2 identical over 7 bases. This CDR3 contains 14 residues. After removal of 6 bases from V and 2 bases from J, the junction contained 7 bases not matched to a gene. Germline V gene sequence: CDR1 SGHAT, CDR2 FQNNGV. The CDR3 loop reads CASSWDYDTYEQYF. The CDR3, as DNA: TGTGCCAGCAGTTGGGACTACGATACCTACGAGCAGTACTTC.

This clone showed up just once. This sequence joins TRBV27 and TRBJ2-1; 9 positions match TRBD2. The V and J ends lost 8 bases and 6 bases, in that order; junction bases with no gene match: 2. This CDR3 has 12 amino acids. CDR1 is MNHEY, CDR2 SMNVEV, per germline (reference sequence). CDR3 DNA sequence: TGTGCCAGCCGGACTAGCGTCAATGAGCAGTTCTTC. Encoded protein: CASRTSVNEQFF.

The CDR3 sequence is CASSLGSGGGGYTF. The CDR3 DNA sequence: TGTGCCAGCAGCTTAGGGAGCGGGGGGGGTGGCTACACCTTC. This chain joins TRBV7-2 and TRBJ1-2; D possibly corresponds to TRBD1 (5 bases). The CDR3 runs to 14 residues. Trimming cost V 1 base and J 7 bases, with 13 bases left between them. Germline loops: CDR1 SGHTA, CDR2 FQGNSA.

Concerning this clone itself: Compared with germline, one end of the junction differs, possibly owing to a read error. The chain uses TRBV19 and TRBJ2-1; no clear D. This CDR3 has 11 residues. Germline V gene lookup returns CDR1 LNHDA and CDR2 SQIVND (reference sequence). Here the CDR3 reads CASATYDEQFF. The CDR3 region has the DNA TGTGCCAGTGCAACCTACGATGAGCAGTTCTTC.

J is TRBJ2-7 and V is TRBV21-1; the table's D call TRBD1 went unverified against the DNA. TRBV21-1 is a pseudogene segment. This CDR3 spans 15 amino acids. This CDR3 is CASSKADRGPYEQYF. The CDR3 nucleotides are TGTGCCAGCAGCAAAGCAGACAGGGGCCCCTACGAGCAGTACTTC.

The chain joins TRBV29-1 to TRBJ2-5; 7 bases map to TRBD1. In germline, CDR1 is SQVTM, CDR2 ANQGSEA. The CDR3 is 16 amino acids. V was pared by 5 bases and J by 4 bases, with 16 bases of the junction left unmatched. This CDR3 is CSVFVDRAGGLETQYF. The CDR3 bases are TGCAGCGTTTTCGTCGACAGGGCAGGAGGTCTAGAGACCCAGTACTTC.